This paragraph covers one T cell receptor beta chain sequence. The data derive from a study of T cell changes during pregnancy in multiple sclerosis. CDR1 and CDR2 (germline): MNHEY, SVGAGI. CDR3 length: 14 residues. The V gene lost 0 bases and the J gene lost 5 bases, with 9 bases spanning the gap. Libraries were prepared by immunoSEQ multiplex PCR; TCRdb keeps only in-frame clonotypes and omits some of them. The sample includes about 70,000 clones, about 94% seen only once; the top ten take about 0.6%. The sequence was obtained from a female donor with multiple sclerosis, enrolled in a pregnancy study. The source was peripheral blood, collected in the third trimester of pregnancy. This chain links TRBV6-5 with TRBJ2-3; D unclear. For the CDR3, the DNA is TGTGCCAGCAGTTACTCGTCAGTTGGAGATACGCAGTATTTT. Its translation: CASSYSSVGDTQYF.